Described below is a single T cell receptor beta chain sequence and its context. Its antigen is undetermined. This entry belongs to a study of untreated major depressive disorder. Notes on the study in general: The small study sample limits how generally findings apply.

Clones were read by immunoSEQ multiplex PCR, and TCRdb kept only the in-frame ones, dropping some. The data show some 20,000 clones, around 87% seen once. This TCR was sampled from a woman aged 25 to 39 in good health. Sequences were obtained from CD4+ T cells from PBMCs.

This CDR3 reads CASSLLDREGSPLHF. The CDR3 bases are TGTGCCAGCAGCCTCCTCGACAGGGAGGGATCACCCCTCCACTTT. The rearrangement uses TRBV6-5 and TRBJ1-6; 7 positions match TRBD1. From germline, CDR1 is MNHEY and CDR2 SVGAGI. J was trimmed by 10 bases and V by 6 bases; bases with no gene match: 12. CDR3 length: 15 amino acids.